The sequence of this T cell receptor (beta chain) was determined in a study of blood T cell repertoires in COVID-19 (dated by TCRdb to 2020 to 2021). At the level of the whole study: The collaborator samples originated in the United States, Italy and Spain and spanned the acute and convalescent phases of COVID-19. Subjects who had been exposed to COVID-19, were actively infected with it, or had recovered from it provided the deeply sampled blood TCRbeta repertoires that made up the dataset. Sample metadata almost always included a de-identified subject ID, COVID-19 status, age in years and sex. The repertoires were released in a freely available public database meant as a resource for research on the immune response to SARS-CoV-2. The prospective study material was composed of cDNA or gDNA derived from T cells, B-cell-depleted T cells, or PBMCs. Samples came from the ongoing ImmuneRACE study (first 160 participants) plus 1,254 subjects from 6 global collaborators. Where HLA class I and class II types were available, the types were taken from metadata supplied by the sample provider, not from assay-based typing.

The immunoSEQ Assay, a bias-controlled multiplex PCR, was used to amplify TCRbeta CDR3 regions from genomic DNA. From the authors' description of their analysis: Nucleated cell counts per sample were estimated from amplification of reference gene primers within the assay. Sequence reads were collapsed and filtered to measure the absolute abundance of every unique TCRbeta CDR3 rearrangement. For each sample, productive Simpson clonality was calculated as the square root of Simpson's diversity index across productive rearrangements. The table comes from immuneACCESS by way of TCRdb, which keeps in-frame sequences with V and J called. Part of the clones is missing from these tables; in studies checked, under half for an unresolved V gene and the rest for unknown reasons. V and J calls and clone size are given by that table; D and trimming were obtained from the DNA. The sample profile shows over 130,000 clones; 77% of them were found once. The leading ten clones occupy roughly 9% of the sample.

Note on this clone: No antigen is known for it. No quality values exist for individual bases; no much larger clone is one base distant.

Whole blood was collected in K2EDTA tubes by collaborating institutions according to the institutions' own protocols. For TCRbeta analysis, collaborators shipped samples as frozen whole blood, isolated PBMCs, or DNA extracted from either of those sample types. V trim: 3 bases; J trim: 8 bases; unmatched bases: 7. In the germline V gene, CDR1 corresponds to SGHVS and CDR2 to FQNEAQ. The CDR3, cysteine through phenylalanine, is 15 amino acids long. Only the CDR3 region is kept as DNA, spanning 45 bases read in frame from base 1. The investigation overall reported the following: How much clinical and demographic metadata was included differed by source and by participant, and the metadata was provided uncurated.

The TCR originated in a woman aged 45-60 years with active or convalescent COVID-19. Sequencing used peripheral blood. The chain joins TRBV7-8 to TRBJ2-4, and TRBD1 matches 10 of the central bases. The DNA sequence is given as TGTGCCAGCAGCTTTGCCGGGACAGGGGTTGACATTCAGTACTTC. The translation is CASSFAGTGVDIQYF.